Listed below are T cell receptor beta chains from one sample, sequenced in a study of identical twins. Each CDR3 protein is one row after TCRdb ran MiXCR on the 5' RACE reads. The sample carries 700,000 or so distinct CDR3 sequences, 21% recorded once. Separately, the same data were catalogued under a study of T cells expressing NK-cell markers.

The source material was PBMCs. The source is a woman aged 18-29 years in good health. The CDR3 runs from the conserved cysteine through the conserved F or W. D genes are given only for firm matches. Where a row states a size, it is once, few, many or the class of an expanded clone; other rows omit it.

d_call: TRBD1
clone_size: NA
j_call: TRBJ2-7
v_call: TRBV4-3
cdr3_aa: CASSPGQGVRAGSYEQYF
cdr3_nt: TGCGCCAGCAGCCCGGGACAGGGGGTACGAGCAGGCTCCTACGAGCAGTACTTC

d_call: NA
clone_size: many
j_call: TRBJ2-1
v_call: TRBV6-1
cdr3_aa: CASSPGGGLHNEQFF
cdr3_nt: TGTGCCAGCAGTCCCGGAGGAGGGCTCCACAATGAGCAGTTCTTC

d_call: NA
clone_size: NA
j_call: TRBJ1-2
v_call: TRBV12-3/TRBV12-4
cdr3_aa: CASSLDSYNYGYTF
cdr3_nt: TGTGCCAGCAGTTTGGACAGTTATAACTATGGCTACACCTTC

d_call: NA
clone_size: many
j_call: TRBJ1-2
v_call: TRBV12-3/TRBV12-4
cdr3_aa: CASSLARTRGGYGYTF
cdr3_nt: TGTGCCAGCAGTTTAGCCAGGACCAGGGGAGGTTATGGCTACACCTTC

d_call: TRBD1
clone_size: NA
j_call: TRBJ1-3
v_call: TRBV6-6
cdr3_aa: CASTRTGPNTIYF
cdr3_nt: TGTGCCAGCACCCGGACAGGGCCAAACACCATATATTTT

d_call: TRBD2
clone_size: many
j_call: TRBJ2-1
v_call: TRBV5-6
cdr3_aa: CATFSGTADGEQFF
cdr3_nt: TGTGCCACCTTTAGCGGGACGGCGGATGGGGAGCAGTTCTTC

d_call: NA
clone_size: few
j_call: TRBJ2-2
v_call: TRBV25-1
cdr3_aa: CASSDTGFSGELFF
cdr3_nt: TGTGCCAGCAGTGACACAGGGTTTTCCGGGGAGCTGTTTTTT

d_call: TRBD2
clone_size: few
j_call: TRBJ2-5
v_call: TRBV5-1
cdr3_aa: CASSSGLARQETQYF
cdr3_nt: TGCGCCAGCAGTTCTGGACTAGCGCGCCAAGAGACCCAGTACTTC

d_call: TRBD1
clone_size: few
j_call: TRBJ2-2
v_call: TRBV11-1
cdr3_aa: CASSSFGQGEGELFF
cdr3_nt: TGTGCCAGCAGCTCCTTCGGTCAGGGGGAGGGGGAGCTGTTTTTT

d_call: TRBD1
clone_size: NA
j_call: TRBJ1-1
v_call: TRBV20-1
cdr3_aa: CSARDQGVRAFF
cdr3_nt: TGCAGTGCTAGAGATCAGGGGGTGCGGGCTTTCTTT

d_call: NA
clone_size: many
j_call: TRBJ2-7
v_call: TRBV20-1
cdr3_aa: CSVGSGRFYEQYF
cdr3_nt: TGCAGCGTAGGTAGCGGAAGATTTTACGAGCAGTACTTC

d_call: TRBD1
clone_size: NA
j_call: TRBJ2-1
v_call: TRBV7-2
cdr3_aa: CASSLLGRGRHNEQFF
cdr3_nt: TGTGCCAGCAGCTTACTTGGAAGGGGGCGCCACAATGAGCAGTTCTTC

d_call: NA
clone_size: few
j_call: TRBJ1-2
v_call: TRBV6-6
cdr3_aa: CASRSVRGYGYTF
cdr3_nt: TGTGCCAGCCGGTCAGTTAGGGGCTATGGCTACACCTTC